This TCR beta chain was identified during a study of T cells after posttransplantation cyclophosphamide. With respect to this clone: What it recognizes is unknown.

The study, taken as a whole, reports: Later post-transplant blood repertoires were often dominated by donor CD8+ memory clones. Recipient CMV seropositivity and CMV reactivation strongly tracked TRB clonality. Skin or GI-infiltrating T cells shared few TRB sequences with blood.

The repertoire was sequenced with immunoSEQ multiplex PCR; TCRdb's copy has only in-frame clones and lacks some. The table has approximately 56,000 clones, roughly 94% seen once; the top ten hold about 3.1%. Per the germline V gene, CDR1 is MNHEY and CDR2 is SMNVEV (reference sequence). The CDR3 length is 14 residues. Trimming cost V 2 bases and J 3 bases, with 11 bases left between them. This receptor was obtained from a woman aged 25 to 39 in good health and a related stem cell transplant donor. J is TRBJ2-7 and V is TRBV27; D call uncertain. Sequencing input: PBMCs. The CDR3 coding sequence is TGTGCCAGCAGTTTAAGTGTCAGTAACTACGAGCAGTACTTC. Encoded protein: CASSLSVSNYEQYF.